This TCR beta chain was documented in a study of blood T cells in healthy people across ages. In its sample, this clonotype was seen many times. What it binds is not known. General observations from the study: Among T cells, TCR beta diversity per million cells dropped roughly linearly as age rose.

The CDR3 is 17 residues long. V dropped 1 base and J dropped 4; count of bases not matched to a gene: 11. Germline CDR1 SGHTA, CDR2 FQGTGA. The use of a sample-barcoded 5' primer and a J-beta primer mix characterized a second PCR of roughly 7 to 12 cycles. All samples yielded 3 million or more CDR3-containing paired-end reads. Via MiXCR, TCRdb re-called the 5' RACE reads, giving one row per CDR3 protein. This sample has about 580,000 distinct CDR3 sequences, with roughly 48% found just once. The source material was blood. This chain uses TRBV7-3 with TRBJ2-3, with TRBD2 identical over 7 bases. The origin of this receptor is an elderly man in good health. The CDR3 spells CASSLKSASGWADTQYF. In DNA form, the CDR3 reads TGTGCCAGCAGCTTAAAATCCGCTAGCGGATGGGCAGATACGCAGTATTTT. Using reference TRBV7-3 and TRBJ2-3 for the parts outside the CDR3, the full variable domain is GAGVSQTPSNKVTEKGKYVELRCDPISGHTALYWYRQSLGQGPEFLIYFQGTGAADDSGLPNDRFFAVRPEGSVSTLKIQRTERGDSAVYLCASSLKSASGWADTQYFGPGTRLTVL.